The source of this T cell receptor beta chain is a study of human thymus T cells (dated by TCRdb to 2019 to 2021). Concerning the study at large: The study characterized TCR alpha and beta repertoires from under 10 infant thymus samples and a few related peripheral blood samples. The infant donors were 7 to 244 days old, and the cohort included more than five males and two females.

Overall results and qualifications from the work: Thymus samples yielded on average roughly 840,000 unique TCRB clonotypes, compared with 75,000 to 85,000 from blood samples. Usage of V and J gene segments appeared to be biased in both the thymic and the peripheral blood repertoires.

In Finland, the donors were immunologically healthy infants who were having open corrective cardiac surgery for congenital heart defects. For four of the eight donors, a small about 0.5-1 mL aliquot of peripheral blood was collected during surgery. Instead of starting from a fixed cell number, genomic DNA extraction from blood samples used all available leukocytes. ACK lysis buffer was used to remove erythrocytes from the blood, and the remaining leukocytes were kept as pellets at -70 degrees C. A QIAsymphony instrument was used to extract genomic DNA from the frozen cell pellets. The germline V gene specifies LGHNA as CDR1 and YNFKEQ as CDR2. Between the V and J ends, shortened by 1 base and 4 bases respectively, the junction contains 8 bases. Spanning cysteine to phenylalanine, the CDR3 consists of 14 amino acids. Of all the DNA, just the CDR3 is kept, 42 bases in frame from base 1. Worth noting for this clone: The antigen it recognizes is unknown. Base quality data are lacking; no much larger clone is found one base away.

Using the immunoSEQ multiplex PCR assay, the TCRB and TCRAD loci were amplified from a standardized quantity of quality-controlled genomic DNA. The amplicons spanned the V(D)J region and were long enough to cover the CDR3 and allow V and J genes to be identified. The amplicons were sequenced on an Illumina platform via the commercial immunoSEQ service. Per the original workflow: Primer bias and sequencing errors were corrected as previously described, and TCRAD and TCRB definitions were based on the IMGT database. The repertoires were analysed using immunoSEQ Analyzer 3.0 and VDJTools for basic statistics, V/J segment usage, diversity estimates, rarefaction and pairwise overlap. Diversity was estimated with Chao1, ChaoE, Efron-Thisted, Shannon and inverse Simpson indices, and also on datasets down-sampled to the smallest sample. Repertoire overlap was determined by strict matching of CDR3 nucleotide sequence, V gene and J gene, and Jaccard-based multidimensional scaling clustering was applied. The immuneACCESS repertoire file appears here via TCRdb, limited to in-frame rearrangements. These files lack a portion of the clones; in checked studies, under half of the deficit traces to unresolved V genes, and the cause of the others is not known. The V and J calls and clone size come from that table; D and trimming were worked out from the DNA. This sample is represented by approximately 46,000 clones; around 93% of them were singletons. The top ten clones comprise approximately 0.17% of the sample.

The sample taken for sequencing was blood. The chain couples TRBV4-2 to TRBJ2-1; no D gene is confidently identified. The receptor was derived from a girl less than two years old with a congenital heart defect but otherwise immunologically healthy. The bases read TGTGCCAGCAGCCAAGTAGACCAATACAATGAGCAGTTCTTC. Translated, this gives CASSQVDQYNEQFF.